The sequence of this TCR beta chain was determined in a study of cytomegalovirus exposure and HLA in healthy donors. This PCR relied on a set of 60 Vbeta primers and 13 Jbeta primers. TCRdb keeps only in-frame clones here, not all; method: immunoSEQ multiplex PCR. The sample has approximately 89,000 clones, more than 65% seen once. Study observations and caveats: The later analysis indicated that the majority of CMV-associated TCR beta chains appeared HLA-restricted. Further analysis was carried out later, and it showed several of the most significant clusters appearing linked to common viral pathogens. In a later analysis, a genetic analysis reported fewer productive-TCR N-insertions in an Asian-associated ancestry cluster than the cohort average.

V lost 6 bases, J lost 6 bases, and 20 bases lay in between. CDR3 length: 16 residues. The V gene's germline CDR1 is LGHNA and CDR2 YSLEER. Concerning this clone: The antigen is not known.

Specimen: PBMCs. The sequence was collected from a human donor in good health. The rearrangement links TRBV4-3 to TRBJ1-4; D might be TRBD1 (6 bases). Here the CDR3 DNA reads TGCGCCAGCAGTCTCGGGACATTTATTGGTGATGAAAAACTGTTTTTT. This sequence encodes CASSLGTFIGDEKLFF.